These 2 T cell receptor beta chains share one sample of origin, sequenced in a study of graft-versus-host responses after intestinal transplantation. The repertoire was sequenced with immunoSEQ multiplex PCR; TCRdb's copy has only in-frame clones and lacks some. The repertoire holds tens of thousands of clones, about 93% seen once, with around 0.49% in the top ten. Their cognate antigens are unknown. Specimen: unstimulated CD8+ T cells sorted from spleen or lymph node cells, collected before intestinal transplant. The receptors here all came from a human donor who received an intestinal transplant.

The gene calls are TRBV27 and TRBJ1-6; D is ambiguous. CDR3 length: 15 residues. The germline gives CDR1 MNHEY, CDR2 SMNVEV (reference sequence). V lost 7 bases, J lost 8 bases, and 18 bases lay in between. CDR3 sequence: CASTSFMGADSPLHF. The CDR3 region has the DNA TGTGCCAGCACGTCCTTCATGGGAGCTGATTCACCCCTCCACTTT.

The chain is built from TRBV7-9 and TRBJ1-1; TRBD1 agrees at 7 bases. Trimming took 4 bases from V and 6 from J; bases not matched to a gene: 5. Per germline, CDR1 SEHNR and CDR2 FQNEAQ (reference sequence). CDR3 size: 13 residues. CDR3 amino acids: CASSYRGGPEAFF. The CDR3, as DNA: TGTGCCAGCAGCTACAGGGGAGGACCTGAAGCTTTCTTT. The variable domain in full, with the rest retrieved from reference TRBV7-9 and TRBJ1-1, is DTGVSQNPRHKITKRGQNVTFRCDPISEHNRLYWYRQTLGQGPEFLTYFQNEAQLEKSRLLSDRFSAERPKGSFSTLEIQRTEQGDSAMYLCASSYRGGPEAFFGQGTRLTVV.